One and the same sample provided the 25 T cell receptor beta chains below, sequenced in a study of Tregs in tolerant kidney transplant recipients. Clones were read by immunoSEQ multiplex PCR, and TCRdb kept only the in-frame ones, dropping some. The table includes under 95,000 clones, approximately 90% detected once. This material consisted of Tregs from blood, taken before the transplant. The receptors come from a human donor who received a combined kidney and bone marrow transplant.

In this sample, this clone turned up once. The V gene is TRBV7-8, the J gene TRBJ2-3; D may be TRBD2 (5 bases). Germline CDR1 SGHVS, CDR2 FQNEAQ. The CDR3 loop spans 13 amino acids. The germline V and J ends were trimmed by 4 bases and 3 bases, with 8 bases remaining between them. The CDR3 here is CASSWTATDTQYF. The CDR3 nucleotides read TGTGCCAGCAGCTGGACTGCAACAGATACGCAGTATTTT.

This rearrangement joins TRBV19 to TRBJ2-7, with 9 bases lining up with TRBD2. The V gene end was trimmed by 5 bases and the J gene end by 2 bases; junction bases not matched to a gene: 7. The CDR3 runs 15 residues. Germline values: CDR1 LNHDA, CDR2 SQIVND (reference sequence). This CDR3 is CASSPGLARAYEQYF. CDR3 in DNA: TGTGCCAGTAGTCCGGGACTAGCAAGAGCCTACGAGCAGTACTTC. The whole variable domain, remainder taken from reference TRBV19 and TRBJ2-7, is DGGITQSPKYLFRKEGQNVTLSCEQNLNHDAMYWYRQDPGQGLRLIYYSQIVNDFQKGDIAEGYSVSREKKESFPLTVTSAQKNPTAFYLCASSPGLARAYEQYFGPGTRLTVT.

CDR3 protein: CASRLTEGAYEQYF. The DNA of the CDR3 is TGTGCCAGCAGATTGACGGAAGGGGCCTACGAGCAGTACTTC. The chain recombines TRBV5-4 with TRBJ2-7; D is possibly TRBD1 (5 bases). Trimming shortened V by 5 bases and J by 2 bases, and 14 bases separated the two germline ends. The V gene's germline CDR1 is SGHNT and CDR2 YYREEE (reference sequence). This CDR3 spans 14 amino acids.

The DNA of the CDR3 is TGTGCCAGCAGCTTACGGCTAGCGGGCAGTGACGAGCAGTACTTC. It specifies CASSLRLAGSDEQYF. This chain connects TRBV13 to TRBJ2-7, with 8 positions matching TRBD2. V lost 2 bases to trimming and J lost 5 bases; unmatched junction nucleotides: 8. This CDR3 has 15 residues. CDR1 is PRHDT, CDR2 FYEKMQ, per germline (reference sequence).

V is TRBV18 and J is TRBJ1-5; unclear D gene. CDR1 is KGHSH, CDR2 LQKENI, per germline. V lost 4 bases and J 3 bases, leaving 13 bases between the germline ends. This CDR3 contains 15 residues. The CDR3 DNA reads as TGTGCCAGCTCACGTGCAGGACTTCTCAATCAGCCCCAGCATTTT. Encoded protein: CASSRAGLLNQPQHF.

In its sample, this clone was seen once. The chain combines TRBV5-1 with TRBJ2-3; TRBD2 is a possible D gene (5 bases). The V gene's germline CDR1 is SGHRS and CDR2 YFSETQ. V was pared by 1 base and J by 1 base, with 13 bases between. The CDR3 totals 16 residues. The CDR3 region is CASSLPGKGGTDTQYF. The CDR3 DNA is TGCGCCAGCAGCTTGCCGGGAAAGGGAGGCACAGATACGCAGTATTTT.

The J gene is TRBJ2-1, the V gene TRBV11-1; TRBD2 aligns across 8 bases. CDR1 and CDR2 from the germline V gene are SGHAT and FQDESV (reference sequence). The CDR3 contains 19 residues. J gave up 2 bases and V 2 bases, and 14 bases lay outside the gene matches. The CDR3, as DNA: TGTGCCAGCAGCTTATCGAAAGGGTCTAGCGGGCGGGCCTACAATGAGCAGTTCTTC. Its protein is CASSLSKGSSGRAYNEQFF.

The chain employs TRBV4-1 and TRBJ1-4; D unresolved. Trimming stripped 1 base from V and 4 bases from J, with 22 bases between. This CDR3 has 19 residues. Germline values: CDR1 MGHRA, CDR2 YSYEKL. The CDR3 protein is CASSQVRYGLTFLNEKLFF. The DNA for the CDR3 is TGCGCCAGCAGCCAAGTCCGTTATGGGCTGACGTTCCTTAATGAAAAACTGTTTTTT.

The V call is TRBV4-2, the J call TRBJ1-6; D gene uncertain. V lost 0 bases to trimming and J lost 0 bases, with 3 bases between them. There are 15 residues in the CDR3. CDR1 is LGHNA, CDR2 YNFKEQ, per germline. DNA of the CDR3: TGTGCCAGCAGCCAAGAGAGCTCCTATAATTCACCCCTCCACTTT. Protein: CASSQESSYNSPLHF.

The V gene is TRBV30, the J gene TRBJ2-7; D not resolved. The V gene lost 2 bases and the J gene lost 5 bases, with 13 bases spanning the gap. Germline CDR1 GTSNPN, CDR2 SVGIG (reference sequence). The CDR3 consists of 13 residues. The chain's CDR3 is CAWSSPAWNEQYF. In nucleotides, the CDR3 is TGTGCCTGGAGTTCGCCAGCTTGGAACGAGCAGTACTTC.

V is TRBV10-3 and J is TRBJ2-3, with D maybe TRBD2 (6 bases). Germline V CDR1 and CDR2: ENHRY, SYGVKD. This CDR3 is built from 15 residues. The ends were cut back, 4 bases at V and 2 bases at J, with 13 bases in the middle. CDR3 sequence (DNA): TGTGCCATCAGTGGCCTAGCGAGTACCACAGATACGCAGTATTTT. It codes for CAISGLASTTDTQYF.

This rearrangement joins TRBV5-1 to TRBJ2-5; 13 bases are a match to TRBD2. V lost 0 bases to trimming and J lost 11 bases; unmatched junction nucleotides: 13. The CDR3 is 17 amino acids. Germline V gives CDR1 SGHRS, CDR2 YFSETQ. The CDR3: CASSLGLAGGPRGEQYF. DNA for the CDR3: TGCGCCAGCAGCTTGGGACTAGCGGGAGGTCCTCGAGGGGAGCAGTACTTC. The entire variable domain, with the rest obtained from reference TRBV5-1 and TRBJ2-5, is as follows: KAGVTQTPRYLIKTRGQQVTLSCSPISGHRSVSWYQQTPGQGLQFLFEYFSETQRNKGNFPGRFSGRQFSNSRSEMNVSTLELGDSALYLCASSLGLAGGPRGEQYFGPGTRLLVL.

This clone showed up just once. The chain employs TRBV2 and TRBJ2-1, with D unresolved. This CDR3 contains 17 residues. The V and J ends lost 6 bases and 0 bases respectively, with 18 bases between them. Germline V gene data show CDR1 as SNHLY and CDR2 as FYNNEI. The CDR3, as DNA: TGTGCCAGCAGGCACCTATTACAGTCACCCTCCTACAATGAGCAGTTCTTC. As protein: CASRHLLQSPSYNEQFF.

The chain employs TRBV27 and TRBJ2-7, with 10 bases matching TRBD1. The germline CDR1 and CDR2 sequences are MNHEY and SMNVEV (reference sequence). The V segment lost 8 bases and the J segment 4 bases; nucleotides outside the gene matches: 5. The CDR3 is 13 amino acids. CDR3 sequence reads: CASRRQGAYEQYF. In DNA form, the CDR3 reads TGTGCCAGCCGCAGACAGGGGGCTTACGAGCAGTACTTC.

The chain uses TRBV19 and TRBJ2-1, with 9 bases aligning to TRBD1. J lost 4 bases, V lost 6 bases, and 10 bases had no gene match. The CDR3 consists of 16 residues. Per germline, CDR1 LNHDA and CDR2 SQIVND (reference sequence). The CDR3 region is CASRQDRGTGYNEQFF. The CDR3 region has the DNA TGTGCCAGTAGGCAAGACCGCGGGACAGGGTACAATGAGCAGTTCTTC.

The genes are TRBV7-9 and TRBJ2-3, with D maybe TRBD1 (7 bases). CDR3 length: 17 amino acids. Trimming removed 5 bases at V and 6 bases at J, with 24 bases between. Germline CDR1 reads SEHNR; CDR2 reads FQNEAQ (reference sequence). The CDR3 DNA follows: TGTGCCAGCAGCGGGAGATACGGGACAGCCGGAGGGGATACGCAGTATTTT. It yields the protein CASSGRYGTAGGDTQYF.

The V gene is TRBV5-8, the J gene TRBJ2-7; D is undetermined. Per germline, CDR1 SGHTS and CDR2 YDEGEE. CDR3 length: 13 amino acids. The V end was cut by 1 base, the J end by 3 bases, with 8 bases between. In DNA, the CDR3 is TGTGCCAGCAGCTTGATAAGGGTCTACGAGCAGTACTTC. This codes for CASSLIRVYEQYF.

The rearrangement uses TRBV7-2 and TRBJ2-7; 7 nucleotides align to TRBD1. Trimming removed 5 bases from V and 3 bases from J; junction bases left unmatched: 10. The CDR3 runs 15 residues. Germline loops: CDR1 SGHTA, CDR2 FQGNSA. The CDR3 spells CASSLGQLLRYEQYF. The DNA for the CDR3 is TGTGCCAGCAGCCTGGGACAGCTCCTCCGCTACGAGCAGTACTTC.

This rearrangement joins TRBV28 to TRBJ2-4; 10 bases are a match to TRBD1. V trimming: 5 bases; J trimming: 6 bases; junction bases outside the gene matches: 10. Germline CDR1 is MDHEN and CDR2 is SYDVKM. The CDR3 spans 16 residues. The CDR3 DNA is TGTGCCAGCAGTGCCCCGGGACAGGGGTGGGTAAACATTCAGTACTTC. Its protein product is CASSAPGQGWVNIQYF.

This chain joins TRBV19 and TRBJ1-6, with unresolved D. V was clipped by 6 bases and J by 8 bases, with 8 bases between them. Germline CDR1 and CDR2: LNHDA and SQIVND (reference sequence). The CDR3 consists of 12 residues. The CDR3 spells CASRTPDSPLHF. The CDR3 coding sequence is TGTGCCAGTAGAACCCCGGATTCACCCCTCCACTTT. The full variable domain, completed using reference TRBV19 and TRBJ1-6, is DGGITQSPKYLFRKEGQNVTLSCEQNLNHDAMYWYRQDPGQGLRLIYYSQIVNDFQKGDIAEGYSVSREKKESFPLTVTSAQKNPTAFYLCASRTPDSPLHFGNGTRLTVT.

The sample holds one count of this clone. The chain uses TRBV7-2 and TRBJ2-1; 10 bases are shared with TRBD1. The V gene's germline CDR1 is SGHTA and CDR2 FQGNSA. The CDR3 is made up of 15 amino acids. V was clipped by 4 bases and J by 3 bases; unmatched bases: 3. CDR3 bases: TGTGCCAGCAGCTCCGGACAGGGGGTCTACAATGAGCAGTTCTTC. This codes for CASSSGQGVYNEQFF.

This clone was seen once. The V and J genes are TRBV7-9 and TRBJ2-3, with 9 bases aligning to TRBD2. This CDR3 has 16 residues. J gave up 4 bases and V 2 bases, and 7 bases lay outside the gene matches. Germline CDR1 and CDR2: SEHNR and FQNEAQ (reference sequence). The CDR3 coding sequence is TGTGCCAGCAGCTTAATGCGGGAGGGCCATTCAGATACGCAGTATTTT. Translating it yields CASSLMREGHSDTQYF.

This clone was recorded only once. The chain combines TRBV7-6 with TRBJ2-3; D is possibly TRBD1 (5 bases). The germline V gene encodes CDR1 SGHVS and CDR2 FNYEAQ. Trimming left V 1 base short and J 5 bases short, with 13 bases between. This CDR3 is built from 15 residues. The chain's CDR3 is CASSLGRQSVDTQYF. The CDR3 DNA sequence: TGTGCCAGCAGCTTAGGCCGACAGTCAGTAGATACGCAGTATTTT.

This rearrangement joins TRBV4-2 to TRBJ2-5; D uncertain. V was clipped by 1 base and J by 1 base, with 13 bases between them. In germline, CDR1 is LGHNA, CDR2 YNFKEQ. The CDR3 totals 16 residues. In DNA, the CDR3 is TGTGCCAGCAGCCAAGGGGAATACGGGCCCCAAGAGACCCAGTACTTC. Its translation is CASSQGEYGPQETQYF.

The gene calls are TRBV30 and TRBJ2-7, with unresolved D. V lost 4 bases and J lost 0, with 4 bases in between. Germline-derived CDR1 and CDR2 are GTSNPN and SVGIG (reference sequence). The CDR3 is 11 amino acids. CDR3 coding DNA: TGTGCCTGGACCGACTCCTACGAGCAGTACTTC. It specifies CAWTDSYEQYF.